This T cell receptor beta chain came from a study of yellow fever vaccine responses in identical twins. Study outcomes and limitations: Among the twins, the vaccine T cell response reportedly seemed partly convergent and partly personalized.

Comments on this clonotype: The antigen is undetermined.

CDR3 length: 15 amino acids. TCRdb processed the RT-PCR reads anew with MiXCR; each CDR3 protein has one entry. The sample has about 700 distinct CDR3 sequences; roughly nine tenths are singletons. The clonotype comes from a female donor who received the yellow fever vaccine. The V call is TRBV5-2, the J call TRBJ1-1; the D call in the table, TRBD1, was not verified against the DNA. TRBV5-2 is termed a pseudogene. The sequences come from T cells from blood (PBMCs), unsorted or a sorted subset (not recorded which), collected before or after yellow fever vaccination (not recorded which). This chain's CDR3 is CASRLVGGTNTEAFF. CDR3 DNA sequence: TGCGCCAGCCGACTGGTTGGGGGTACGAACACTGAAGCTTTCTTT.